Listed here are 27 T cell receptor beta chains from one sample, sequenced in a study of a mutant IDH1 vaccine in newly diagnosed glioma. Stated time point: week 11, during vaccination. Every vaccine dose comprised 300 ug of mutant IDH1 20-mer peptide plus topical imiquimod. The assay was immunoSEQ multiplex PCR, and TCRdb's table has in-frame clones only and misses some. The table has roughly 70,000 clones, roughly 84% seen once. These receptors' targets are unknown. The specimen comprised PBMCs, sampled from a glioma patient whose treatment included an IDH1 peptide vaccine. The receptors originated from a woman between 45 and 65 years old with glioma.

This clone was seen only once. The genes are TRBV6-6 and TRBJ2-3; 9 bases fit TRBD1. From germline, CDR1 is MNHNY and CDR2 SVGAGI (reference sequence). The length of the CDR3 is 15 residues. V dropped 6 bases and J dropped 0; count of bases not matched to a gene: 4. The CDR3 sequence is CASRGTGISTDTQYF. In nucleotides, the CDR3 is TGTGCCAGCAGAGGGACAGGGATTAGCACAGATACGCAGTATTTT.

This chain connects TRBV2 to TRBJ1-5; possibly TRBD1 for D (5 bases). The germline V gene has CDR1 SNHLY and CDR2 FYNNEI. The CDR3 covers 14 residues. Deletions cut 10 bases from V and 1 base from J, with 14 bases between. The CDR3, as DNA: TGTGCCACGAGGGGAGAAGTAAGCAATCAGCCCCAGCATTTT. Amino acid sequence: CATRGEVSNQPQHF.

The genes are TRBV27 and TRBJ2-2; D call uncertain. The CDR3 length is 15 residues. The germline CDR1 and CDR2 sequences are MNHEY and SMNVEV (reference sequence). V was pared by 11 bases and J by 3 bases, with 19 bases between. CDR3 in amino acids: CASHSLDGYTGELFF. The DNA for the CDR3 is TGTGCCTCCCACAGCTTGGACGGTTACACCGGGGAGCTGTTTTTT.

The V and J genes are TRBV5-4 and TRBJ2-4; D is uncertain. The CDR3 has 13 residues. Trimming took off 4 bases at V and 6 bases at J, with 11 bases between the two ends. The germline CDR1 and CDR2 sequences are SGHNT and YYREEE (reference sequence). CDR3 residues: CASSPRASNIQYF. The CDR3 coding sequence is TGTGCCAGCAGCCCCCGAGCTTCAAACATTCAGTACTTC.

V and J are TRBV5-4 and TRBJ1-6, with D possibly being TRBD1 (6 bases). There are 13 residues in the CDR3. V lost 0 bases and J lost 12, with 10 bases in between. CDR1 is SGHNT, CDR2 YYREEE, per germline (reference sequence). The CDR3 region is CASSLDRARPLHF. CDR3 DNA: TGTGCCAGCAGCTTGGACAGGGCAAGACCCCTCCACTTT.

The CDR3 region has the DNA TGTGCCAGCAGTTCGGGTGTCGTAGGCGGCACTGAAGCTTTCTTT. Its protein is CASSSGVVGGTEAFF. V gene TRBV6-5 combines with J gene TRBJ1-1; D is ambiguous. This CDR3 has 15 residues. Trimming stripped 4 bases from V and 4 bases from J, with 16 bases between. Germline CDR1 is MNHEY and CDR2 is SVGAGI.

The chain combines TRBV4-1 with TRBJ2-1, with D tentatively TRBD2 (6 bases). The CDR3 contains 13 residues. Germline V gene data show CDR1 as MGHRA and CDR2 as YSYEKL. Trimming stripped 1 base from V and 7 bases from J, with 8 bases between. The CDR3 here is CASSQAGRNEQFF. CDR3 DNA: TGCGCCAGCAGCCAAGCGGGGAGGAATGAGCAGTTCTTC.

This chain uses TRBV19 with TRBJ1-1; 9 nucleotides agree with TRBD1. V dropped 4 bases and J dropped 5; count of bases not matched to a gene: 8. CDR1 and CDR2 (germline): LNHDA, SQIVND (reference sequence). This CDR3 spans 15 amino acids. The CDR3 DNA is TGTGCCAGTAGTACCCTCCGGGACAGGGTAACTGAAGCTTTCTTT. Amino acid sequence: CASSTLRDRVTEAFF.

This chain links TRBV5-1 with TRBJ2-7; D not certain. Trimming removed 2 bases from V and 6 bases from J, with 15 bases in between. The CDR3 totals 14 residues. Germline loops: CDR1 SGHRS, CDR2 YFSETQ. CDR3 nucleotide sequence: TGCGCCAGCAGCTTCTCAGTAAACAGCCTCGAGCAGTACTTC. Translation: CASSFSVNSLEQYF.

The chain couples TRBV6-1 to TRBJ1-1; tentatively, D is TRBD1 (6 bases). Germline assignment: CDR1 MNHNS and CDR2 SASEGT. CDR3 length: 14 amino acids. The germline V and J ends were trimmed by 0 bases and 8 bases, with 13 bases remaining between them. Written as DNA, the CDR3 is TGTGCCAGCAGTGAAGCAGGGGGGCGGAAGGAAGCTTTCTTT. Residues: CASSEAGGRKEAFF.

The chain is built from TRBV19 and TRBJ1-1, with D hard to call. The CDR3 is 13 amino acids. The V end was cut by 4 bases, the J end by 4 bases, with 10 bases between. Germline V CDR1 and CDR2: LNHDA, SQIVND (reference sequence). CDR3: CASSTPRRTEAFF. For the CDR3, the DNA is TGTGCCAGTAGTACCCCTAGGCGCACTGAAGCTTTCTTT.

The rearrangement uses TRBV5-1 and TRBJ2-2; possibly TRBD1 for D (7 bases). Germline V lookup: CDR1 SGHRS, CDR2 YFSETQ. This CDR3 contains 16 residues. Trimming took 1 base from V and 5 from J, leaving 15 bases between them. The CDR3 DNA is TGCGCCAGCAGCTTGCCTTTGACAGGGAGGACCGGGGAGCTGTTTTTT. Amino acid sequence: CASSLPLTGRTGELFF. Based on the CDR3 plus reference TRBV5-1 and TRBJ2-2, the full variable domain is KAGVTQTPRYLIKTRGQQVTLSCSPISGHRSVSWYQQTPGQGLQFLFEYFSETQRNKGNFPGRFSGRQFSNSRSEMNVSTLELGDSALYLCASSLPLTGRTGELFFGEGSRLTVL.

This rearrangement joins TRBV11-3 to TRBJ1-6; weak D call: TRBD1 (5 bases). Germline V lookup: CDR1 SGHNT, CDR2 YENEEA. V dropped 3 bases and J dropped 9 bases, with 6 bases sitting between them. The CDR3 length is 12 residues. The CDR3 DNA reads as TGTGCCAGCAGCTTCGGGGGTTCACCCCTCCACTTT. Translation gives CASSFGGSPLHF.

About this clone: An end of the junction differs from the germline gene, which may be a read error. The chain uses TRBV7-8 and TRBJ2-7; D possibly uses TRBD1 or TRBD2 (6 bases each). This CDR3 is 15 amino acids long. Germline V CDR1 and CDR2: SGHVS, FQNEAQ. The DNA for the CDR3 is TGTGCCAGCAGCCTCGGGGGCCGGCCCTCCGACGAGCAGTACTTC. Its translation is CASSLGGRPSDEQYF.

This chain connects TRBV10-1 to TRBJ2-5; D is uncertain. Germline assignment: CDR1 WNHNN and CDR2 SYGVQD (reference sequence). The CDR3 is made up of 16 amino acids. Trimming left V 2 bases short and J 2 bases short, with 15 bases between. This CDR3 reads CASSEPSRTRQETQYF. CDR3 DNA: TGCGCCAGCAGTGAGCCAAGTCGTACGAGACAAGAGACCCAGTACTTC.

The genes are TRBV7-2 and TRBJ2-2; TRBD1 matches at 7 bases. Germline V gene sequence: CDR1 SGHTA, CDR2 FQGNSA. This CDR3 region has 15 residues. V shed 1 base, J shed 8 bases, and the junction held 7 bases outside the gene matches. The CDR3 loop is CASSLGATGKGELFF. CDR3 in DNA: TGTGCCAGCAGCTTAGGCGCGACAGGGAAGGGGGAGCTGTTTTTT. Using reference TRBV7-2 and TRBJ2-2 for the parts outside the CDR3, the full variable domain is GAGVSQSPSNKVTEKGKDVELRCDPISGHTALYWYRQSLGQGLEFLIYFQGNSAPDKSGLPSDRFSAERTGGSVSTLTIQRTQQEDSAVYLCASSLGATGKGELFFGEGSRLTVL.

A single count supports this clone. The chain employs TRBV6-5 and TRBJ2-2, with 7 bases lining up with TRBD1. From germline, CDR1 is MNHEY and CDR2 SVGAGI. The CDR3 sequence is 13 residues long. V lost 10 bases to trimming and J lost 1 base; unmatched junction nucleotides: 3. The CDR3 DNA reads TGTGCCACTGGGGACAGGAACACCGGGGAGCTGTTTTTT. This codes for CATGDRNTGELFF.

This clone was seen only once. V usage is TRBV9 and J usage is TRBJ2-1; 8 bases map to TRBD1. The CDR3 has 15 amino acids. With V trimmed by 3 bases and J by 3 bases, 5 bases remained unmatched. In germline, CDR1 is SGDLS, CDR2 YYNGEE. The CDR3 DNA reads TGTGCCAGCAGCGCACAGGGGGTCGACTACAATGAGCAGTTCTTC. Its translation: CASSAQGVDYNEQFF.

The gene calls are TRBV4-1 and TRBJ2-7; TRBD1 or TRBD2 may be the D gene (6 bases each). This CDR3 region has 13 residues. CDR1 MGHRA and CDR2 YSYEKL come from the germline V gene. The V gene lost 1 base and the J gene lost 6 bases, with 10 bases spanning the gap. This CDR3 is CASSQAGAVEQYF. Here the CDR3 DNA reads TGCGCCAGCAGCCAAGCGGGGGCAGTCGAGCAGTACTTC.

V is TRBV6-1 and J is TRBJ1-6; TRBD1 matches 8 bases. Trimming cost V 2 bases and J 11 bases; bases outside gene matches: 5. The CDR3 spans 14 residues. The V gene's germline CDR1 is MNHNS and CDR2 SASEGT. In DNA, the CDR3 is TGTGCCAGCAGTGAAACACAGGGGGTCCCACCCCTCCACTTT. Translating gives CASSETQGVPPLHF.

The rearrangement uses TRBV29-1 and TRBJ2-7, with D tentatively TRBD1 (6 bases). Trimming shortened V by 4 bases and J by 2 bases, and 12 bases separated the two germline ends. The CDR3 has 13 residues. Germline V gene data show CDR1 as SQVTM and CDR2 as ANQGSEA. The CDR3 DNA sequence: TGCAGCGTTGTCGGAGACAGGACCTACGAGCAGTACTTC. Translated: CSVVGDRTYEQYF.

The chain couples TRBV5-6 to TRBJ1-1, with D unresolved. Germline-derived CDR1 and CDR2 are SGHDT and YYEEEE. This CDR3 is built from 13 residues. Trimming took 0 bases from V and 6 from J, leaving 9 bases between them. The CDR3 DNA reads as TGTGCCAGCAGCTTGGCAGGTCTAGCTGAAGCTTTCTTT. It specifies CASSLAGLAEAFF.

CDR3 sequence (DNA): TGCGCCAGCAGCCAGGCGGGGGGGCGGAACACCGGGGAGCTGTTTTTT. It encodes CASSQAGGRNTGELFF. The V and J genes are TRBV4-1 and TRBJ2-2; TRBD2 aligns across 9 bases. This CDR3 is built from 16 residues. The V gene's germline CDR1 is MGHRA and CDR2 YSYEKL. V was pared by 3 bases and J by 1 base, with 3 bases of the junction left unmatched.

Turning to this clone: Without the conserved terminal phenylalanine or tryptophan, this CDR3 likely stems from a read error. It is unclear where the CDR3 begins or ends on the DNA, so no DNA is shown, and the CDR3 is as TCRdb lists it. The chain has TRBV10-1 and TRBJ1-2; the listed D gene, TRBD1, was not tested against the DNA. The CDR3 extends over 8 residues, inclusive of both ends. CDR1 and CDR2 (germline): WNHNN, SYGVQD (reference sequence). The CDR3 protein is CASRWWGL.

V usage is TRBV13 and J usage is TRBJ1-6, with 7 nucleotides matching TRBD1. This CDR3 is built from 16 residues. Germline V gives CDR1 PRHDT, CDR2 FYEKMQ (reference sequence). V lost 5 bases, J lost 11 bases, and 15 bases stayed unmatched. The CDR3 region has the DNA TGTGCCAGCAGCGTACGGGACAGTGACTTTAGGACACCCCTCCACTTT. This sequence encodes CASSVRDSDFRTPLHF.

This clone has just a few counts. The chain has TRBV6-6 and TRBJ1-6, with D perhaps matching TRBD1 (5 bases). The CDR3 spans 12 residues. Germline CDR1 and CDR2: MNHNY and SVGAGI (reference sequence). V was shortened by 7 bases and J by 6 bases, with 7 bases between the two germline ends. The DNA for the CDR3 is TGTGCCAGCATAGGGGCTAATTCACCCCTCCACTTT. It translates to CASIGANSPLHF.

This clone has more than one count but fewer than ten. The V and J genes are TRBV6-5 and TRBJ1-5; D ambiguous. The CDR3 sequence is 13 residues long. The V end was cut by 6 bases, the J end by 0 bases, with 6 bases between. Germline-derived CDR1 and CDR2 are MNHEY and SVGAGI. The CDR3 nucleotides are TGTGCCAGCAGCATGAATAGCAATCAGCCCCAGCATTTT. Translation gives CASSMNSNQPQHF.